The clone carrying this T cell receptor beta chain was seen a single time. What it binds is unknown. Germline CDR1 and CDR2: SGDLS and YYNGEE. CDR3 length: 19 residues. Trimming took 4 bases from V and 1 from J; bases not matched to a gene: 16. The sample is drawn from a study of PD-1 blockade in classical Hodgkin lymphoma. Sample time point: newly diagnosed, previously untreated cHL patient sample. Newly diagnosed, untreated classical Hodgkin lymphoma PBMCs provided comparison. Regarding the study as a whole: Undefined causes, possibly disease activity or prior therapy, underlie the repertoire differences.

TCRdb's copy holds only in-frame clones and misses some; the assay was immunoSEQ multiplex PCR. The top ten hold roughly 8.1% of the sample, which has 7,000 to 8,500 clones, around 79% seen once. The sequence was obtained from a human donor with classical Hodgkin lymphoma. The sample comprised peripheral blood mononuclear cells (PBMCs). The rearrangement uses TRBV9 and TRBJ2-3; 9 bases align to TRBD2. The CDR3 region is CASSPHGSGGLSGTDTQYF. CDR3 DNA sequence: TGTGCCAGCAGCCCCCACGGGAGCGGGGGGCTCTCTGGCACAGATACGCAGTATTTT.